This paragraph covers one TCR beta chain sequence. Its cognate antigen is unknown. The junction differs from germline at one of its ends, possibly a read error. The sample is drawn from a study of identical twins. Notes on the study in general: Invariant MAIT and iNKT cells are populations that could partly confound zero-insertion analyses.

The germline V gene encodes CDR1 SGHDN and CDR2 FVKESK. CDR3 length: 12 residues. A single record per CDR3 protein comes from TCRdb applying MiXCR to the 5' RACE reads. The sample carries about 690,000 distinct CDR3 sequences, roughly 6.2% recorded once. The chain carries TRBV14 and TRBJ2-7; unclear D gene. The sequencing input was naive T cells sorted from blood. The clonotype originates from a man aged 18 to 30 in good health. CDR3 loop: CASSPQNYGQYF. DNA for the CDR3: TGTGCCAGCAGCCCACAAAACTACGGGCAGTACTTC.